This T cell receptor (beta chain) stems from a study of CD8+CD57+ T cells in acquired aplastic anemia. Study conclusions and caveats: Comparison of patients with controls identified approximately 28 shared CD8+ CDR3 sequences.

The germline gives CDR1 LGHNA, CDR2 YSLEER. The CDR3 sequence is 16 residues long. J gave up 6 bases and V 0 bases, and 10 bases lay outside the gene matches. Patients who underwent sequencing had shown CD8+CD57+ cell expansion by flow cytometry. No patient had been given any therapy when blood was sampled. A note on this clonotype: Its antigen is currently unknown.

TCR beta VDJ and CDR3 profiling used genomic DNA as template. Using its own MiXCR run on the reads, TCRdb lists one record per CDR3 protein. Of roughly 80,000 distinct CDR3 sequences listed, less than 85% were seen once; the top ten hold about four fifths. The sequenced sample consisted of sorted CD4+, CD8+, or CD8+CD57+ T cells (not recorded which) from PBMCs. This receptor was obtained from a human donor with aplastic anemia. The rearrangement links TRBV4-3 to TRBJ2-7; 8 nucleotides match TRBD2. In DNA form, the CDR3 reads TGCGCCAGCAGCCAAGATGTGGGCGGGGGGCCTGGCGAGCAGTACTTC. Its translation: CASSQDVGGGPGEQYF.